A selection of T cell receptor beta chains follows, all from one sample in a study of T cells in Graves' hyperthyroidism and ophthalmopathy. TCRdb analysed the multiplex PCR reads with MiXCR anew, one entry per CDR3 protein. The sample has 380,000 or so distinct CDR3 sequences; about 15% are singletons. Source material: blood. Receptor source: a woman aged 25 to 39 with Graves' hyperthyroidism. The CDR3 runs from the conserved cysteine through the conserved F or W. A D gene is named only where the DNA matches it firmly. Only part of the rows carry a size: once, few, many, or a class if the clone is expanded.

D: .
size: few
J: TRBJ1-5
V: TRBV19
DNA: TGTGCCAGTAGTATAGCGTTAAATAGCAATCAGCCCCAGCATTTT
CDR3: CASSIALNSNQPQHF

D: .
size: .
J: TRBJ1-6
V: TRBV15
DNA: TGTGCCACCAGCAGAGATTCGGCGTTTATGGTGGATTCACCCCTCCACTTT
CDR3: CATSRDSAFMVDSPLHF

D: .
size: few
J: TRBJ2-7
V: TRBV7-2
DNA: TGTGCCAGCAGCTTAGCGCCCGGGGGCGCTGCGGATGACGAGCAGTACTTC
CDR3: CASSLAPGGAADDEQYF

D: .
size: many
J: TRBJ1-2
V: TRBV12-3/TRBV12-4
DNA: TGTGCCAGCAGTTTCACTTATGGCTACACCTTC
CDR3: CASSFTYGYTF

D: .
size: few
J: TRBJ2-1
V: TRBV6-2/TRBV6-3
DNA: TGTGCCAGCAGTCGACCGGGAAACAATGAGCAGTTCTTC
CDR3: CASSRPGNNEQFF

D: .
size: .
J: TRBJ1-1
V: TRBV5-8
DNA: TGTGCCAGCAGCTTGTTCTGGACACTTGGGCTGAACACTGAAGCTTTCTTT
CDR3: CASSLFWTLGLNTEAFF

D: TRBD2
size: many
J: TRBJ2-7
V: TRBV11-2
DNA: TGTGCCAGCAGCTTTCATAGCGGGAGCGAGCAGTACTTC
CDR3: CASSFHSGSEQYF

D: TRBD1
size: few
J: TRBJ2-6
V: TRBV11-2
DNA: TGTGCCAGCAGCAAAGACAGGGCAGGGGCCAACGTCCTGACTTTC
CDR3: CASSKDRAGANVLTF

D: .
size: many
J: TRBJ1-5
V: TRBV2
DNA: TGTGCCAGCAGTGAGACAGGCTATAGCAATCAGCCCCAGCATTTT
CDR3: CASSETGYSNQPQHF

D: TRBD2
size: many
J: TRBJ2-7
V: TRBV11-2
DNA: TGTGCCAGCAGCCCGGGGGGGACTAAAGCGGAAGAGCAGTACTTC
CDR3: CASSPGGTKAEEQYF

D: .
size: .
J: TRBJ1-6
V: TRBV6-1
DNA: TGTGCCAGCATTCCCGACGGGGGTTCACCCCTCCACTTT
CDR3: CASIPDGGSPLHF

D: TRBD2
size: many
J: TRBJ2-7
V: TRBV20-1
DNA: TGCAGTGCGACAATAGCGGGAGGGCCAGGGGGCGAGCAGTACTTC
CDR3: CSATIAGGPGGEQYF

D: .
size: many
J: TRBJ1-2
V: TRBV28
DNA: TGTGCCAGCATTCGACTGGGGCTTAGGAATGGCTACACCTTC
CDR3: CASIRLGLRNGYTF

D: .
size: .
J: TRBJ2-6
V: TRBV6-1
DNA: TGTGCCAGCTGTCCCTCTGGGGCCAACGTCCTGACTTTC
CDR3: CASCPSGANVLTF

D: TRBD2
size: .
J: TRBJ2-1
V: TRBV19
DNA: TGTGCCAGTAGGATTAGCGGGAGCAACAATGAGCAGTTCTTC
CDR3: CASRISGSNNEQFF

D: .
size: .
J: TRBJ2-1
V: TRBV6-2/TRBV6-3
DNA: TGTGCCAGCGATAAAGACCCCGGCTCCTACAATGAGCAGTTCTTC
CDR3: CASDKDPGSYNEQFF

D: .
size: .
J: TRBJ2-7
V: TRBV12-3/TRBV12-4
DNA: TGTGCCAGCAGTTTCGGTCGAGCGAGAGGCTACGAGCAGTACTTC
CDR3: CASSFGRARGYEQYF

D: .
size: many
J: TRBJ2-3
V: TRBV20-1
DNA: TGCAGTGCTAGAGATCGCTCGGTGACCAACTGGGGGGATACGCAGTATTTT
CDR3: CSARDRSVTNWGDTQYF

D: TRBD2
size: many
J: TRBJ2-1
V: TRBV20-1
DNA: TGCAGTGCAGAAGGACTAGCGGGAGGGCCAGAGCAGTTCTTC
CDR3: CSAEGLAGGPEQFF

D: TRBD1
size: many
J: TRBJ1-4
V: TRBV28
DNA: TGTGCCAGCAGATACCGGGACAGGAATGAAAAACTGTTTTTT
CDR3: CASRYRDRNEKLFF

D: .
size: few
J: TRBJ1-6
V: TRBV30
DNA: TGTGCCTGGTCCCCCGGGCAGAGTAATTCACCCCTCCACTTT
CDR3: CAWSPGQSNSPLHF

D: TRBD2
size: many
J: TRBJ2-1
V: TRBV2
DNA: TGTGCCAGAAGCGGGAGCTCCAATGAGCAGTTCTTC
CDR3: CARSGSSNEQFF

D: .
size: many
J: TRBJ2-5
V: TRBV6-1
DNA: TGTGCCAGCAGTGAAACGGCAGGGGGGGGGGAGACCCAGTACTTC
CDR3: CASSETAGGGETQYF

D: .
size: few
J: TRBJ1-1
V: TRBV19
DNA: TGTGCCAGTAGTATGGGTGACATGAACACTGAAGCTTTCTTT
CDR3: CASSMGDMNTEAFF

D: TRBD1
size: many
J: TRBJ1-2
V: TRBV11-2
DNA: TGTGCCAGCAGTTCACAGGGGGCGTACTATGGCTACACCTTC
CDR3: CASSSQGAYYGYTF

D: TRBD1
size: many
J: TRBJ2-1
V: TRBV12-3/TRBV12-4
DNA: TGTGCCAGCAGTAGCCCCGGGACAGGGAGCCCCGGATCGCAGTTCTTC
CDR3: CASSSPGTGSPGSQFF

D: .
size: few
J: TRBJ2-7
V: TRBV7-9
DNA: TGTGCCAGCAGTAAGGGGGCGGGGGAGCAGTACTTC
CDR3: CASSKGAGEQYF

D: TRBD2
size: .
J: TRBJ2-1
V: TRBV7-9
DNA: TGTGCCAGCAGCTCCGGGACTAGCGGGAGCTCCTACAATGAGCAGTTCTTC
CDR3: CASSSGTSGSSYNEQFF

D: TRBD2
size: few
J: TRBJ2-1
V: TRBV10-1
DNA: TGCGCCAGCCCGGGAGGACAAAGCTCCTACAATGAGCAGTTCTTC
CDR3: CASPGGQSSYNEQFF

D: TRBD2
size: few
J: TRBJ2-7
V: TRBV5-6
DNA: TGTGCCAGCAGCTTGAAGCTAGCGGGAAGACCCTACGAGCAGTACTTC
CDR3: CASSLKLAGRPYEQYF

D: TRBD1
size: many
J: TRBJ1-1
V: TRBV11-2
DNA: TGTGCCAGCAGCTACGACAGGGGGGACACTGAAGCTTTCTTT
CDR3: CASSYDRGDTEAFF

D: .
size: many
J: TRBJ2-2
V: TRBV11-2
DNA: TGTGCCAGCAGCTTGATCCCCACCGGGGAGCTGTTTTTT
CDR3: CASSLIPTGELFF

D: TRBD1
size: many
J: TRBJ1-5
V: TRBV28
DNA: TGTGCCAGCACACCCCTAAGGGGGCTTGAGCAGCCCCAGCATTTT
CDR3: CASTPLRGLEQPQHF

D: .
size: few
J: TRBJ1-5
V: TRBV10-3
DNA: TGTGCCATCAGCTCTGGGGCCTGGCAGCCCCAGCATTTT
CDR3: CAISSGAWQPQHF

D: .
size: .
J: TRBJ2-6
V: TRBV20-1
DNA: TGCAGTGCTCCAAGGGACCAAACCTACTCTGGGGCCAACGTCCTGACTTTC
CDR3: CSAPRDQTYSGANVLTF

D: .
size: many
J: TRBJ1-2
V: TRBV20-1
DNA: TGCAGTGCTAGATCCGGCCGGGGGCCTAGTGGCTACACCTTC
CDR3: CSARSGRGPSGYTF

D: .
size: .
J: TRBJ1-6
V: TRBV7-9
DNA: TGTGCCAGCAGCCGAAATAATTCACCCCTCCACTTT
CDR3: CASSRNNSPLHF

D: TRBD1
size: few
J: TRBJ2-2
V: TRBV11-2
DNA: TGTGCCAGCAGCCGACAGGGCATCGGGGAGCTGTTTTTT
CDR3: CASSRQGIGELFF

D: TRBD1
size: few
J: TRBJ1-2
V: TRBV6-5
DNA: TGTGCCAGCAGTTACGGAGGGGGCGTCTATGGCTACACCTTC
CDR3: CASSYGGGVYGYTF

D: .
size: .
J: TRBJ2-1
V: TRBV30
DNA: TGTGCCTGGAGTGTAGTCGGAATCAATGAGCAGTTCTTC
CDR3: CAWSVVGINEQFF

D: .
size: few
J: TRBJ2-7
V: TRBV13
DNA: TGTGCCAGCAGCTTAGGGGAGTATAGGCACGAGCAGTACTTC
CDR3: CASSLGEYRHEQYF

D: TRBD2
size: .
J: TRBJ2-5
V: TRBV20-1
DNA: TGCAGTGCTAGAGATTGGGCTAGCGGGAGTGGGGAGACCCAGTACTTC
CDR3: CSARDWASGSGETQYF

D: .
size: few
J: TRBJ1-5
V: TRBV30
DNA: TGTGCCTGGAGTGGCTATAGCAATCAGCCCCAGCATTTT
CDR3: CAWSGYSNQPQHF